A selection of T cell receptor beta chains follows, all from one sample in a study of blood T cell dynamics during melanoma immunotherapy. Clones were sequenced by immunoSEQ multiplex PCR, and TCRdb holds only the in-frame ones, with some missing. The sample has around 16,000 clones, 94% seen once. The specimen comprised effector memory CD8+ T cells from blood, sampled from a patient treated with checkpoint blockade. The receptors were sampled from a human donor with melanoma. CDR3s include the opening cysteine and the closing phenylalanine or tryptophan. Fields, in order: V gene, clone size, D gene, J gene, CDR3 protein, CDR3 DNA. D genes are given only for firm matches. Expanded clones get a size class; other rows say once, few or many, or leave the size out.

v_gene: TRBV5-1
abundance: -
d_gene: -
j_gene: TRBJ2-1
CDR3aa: CASSLAGGGRLNEQFF
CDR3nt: TGCGCCAGCAGCTTGGCCGGAGGGGGCCGACTTAATGAGCAGTTCTTC

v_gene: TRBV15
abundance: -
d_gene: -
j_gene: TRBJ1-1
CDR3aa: CATSLVQNTEAFF
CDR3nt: TGTGCCACCAGCCTAGTCCAGAACACTGAAGCTTTCTTT

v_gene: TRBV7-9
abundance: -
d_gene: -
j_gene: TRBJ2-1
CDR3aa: CASSPDATRVRNEQFF
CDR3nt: TGTGCCAGCAGCCCAGACGCGACTAGGGTCAGGAATGAGCAGTTCTTC

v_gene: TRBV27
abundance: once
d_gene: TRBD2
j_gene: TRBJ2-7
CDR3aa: CASSLFAGGLRNEQYF
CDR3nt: TGTGCCAGCAGTTTGTTTGCGGGAGGGCTAAGGAACGAGCAGTACTTC

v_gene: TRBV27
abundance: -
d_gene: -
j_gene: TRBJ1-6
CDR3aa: CASSLRGSGVGSPLHF
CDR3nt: TGTGCCAGCAGTTTAAGGGGATCAGGGGTAGGTTCACCCCTCCACTTT

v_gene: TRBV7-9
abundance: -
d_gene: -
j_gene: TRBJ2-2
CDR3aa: CASSESGELFF
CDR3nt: TGTGCCAGCAGCGAGTCCGGGGAGCTGTTTTTT

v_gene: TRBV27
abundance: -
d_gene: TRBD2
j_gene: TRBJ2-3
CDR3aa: CASSSGGRPTDTQYF
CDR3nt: TGTGCCAGCAGTTCGGGCGGGAGGCCCACAGATACGCAGTATTTT

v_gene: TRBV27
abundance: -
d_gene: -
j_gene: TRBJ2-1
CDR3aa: CASSSINEQFF
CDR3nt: TGTGCCAGCAGCTCCATCAATGAGCAGTTCTTC

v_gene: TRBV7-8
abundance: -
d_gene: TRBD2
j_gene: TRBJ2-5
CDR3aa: CASSLLAGFETQYF
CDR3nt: TGTGCCAGCAGCTTACTAGCGGGATTCGAGACCCAGTACTTC

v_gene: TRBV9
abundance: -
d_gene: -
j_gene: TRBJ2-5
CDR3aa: CASSVGGWETQYF
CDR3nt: TGTGCCAGCAGCGTAGGGGGCTGGGAGACCCAGTACTTC

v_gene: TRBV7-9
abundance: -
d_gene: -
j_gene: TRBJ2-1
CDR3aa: CASSLGTAISYNEQFF
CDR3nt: TGTGCCAGCAGCTTAGGCACAGCGATCTCCTACAATGAGCAGTTCTTC

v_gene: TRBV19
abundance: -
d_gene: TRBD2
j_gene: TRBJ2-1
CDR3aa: CASSTERGFYNEQFF
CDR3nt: TGTGCCAGTAGTACCGAGCGGGGATTCTACAATGAGCAGTTCTTC

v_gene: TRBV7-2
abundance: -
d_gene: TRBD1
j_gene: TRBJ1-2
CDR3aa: CASSPGQGGYGYGYTF
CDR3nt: TGTGCCAGCAGCCCCGGACAGGGCGGGTATGGCTATGGCTACACCTTC

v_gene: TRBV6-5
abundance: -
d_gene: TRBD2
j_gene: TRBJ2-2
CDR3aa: CASSMGLANTGELFF
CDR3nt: TGTGCCAGCAGCATGGGACTAGCGAACACCGGGGAGCTGTTTTTT

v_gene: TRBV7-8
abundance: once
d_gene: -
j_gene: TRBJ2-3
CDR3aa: CASSLDWGGPDTQYF
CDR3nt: TGTGCCAGCAGCTTAGACTGGGGGGGGCCAGATACGCAGTATTTT

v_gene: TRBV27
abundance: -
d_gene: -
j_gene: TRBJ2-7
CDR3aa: CASSFGVGAYEQYF
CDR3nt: TGTGCCAGCAGTTTCGGGGTGGGGGCCTACGAGCAGTACTTC

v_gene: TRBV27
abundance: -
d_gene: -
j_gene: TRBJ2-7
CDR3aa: CASRTGTLNEQYF
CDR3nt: TGTGCCAGCAGAACGGGGACACTCAACGAGCAGTACTTC

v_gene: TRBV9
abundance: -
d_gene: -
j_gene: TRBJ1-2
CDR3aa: CASSQGRQRGYTF
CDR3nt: TGTGCCAGCAGCCAGGGAAGGCAGCGCGGCTACACCTTC

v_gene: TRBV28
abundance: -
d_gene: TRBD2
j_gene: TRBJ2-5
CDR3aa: CASSAPRGAGGPSMWQETQYF
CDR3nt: TGTGCCAGCAGTGCCCCCCGGGGCGCGGGAGGGCCCTCCATGTGGCAAGAGACCCAGTACTTC

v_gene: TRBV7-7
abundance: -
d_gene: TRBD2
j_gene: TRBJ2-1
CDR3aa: CASSLGTSETNEQFF
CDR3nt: TGTGCTAGCAGCTTAGGAACTAGCGAGACCAATGAGCAGTTCTTC

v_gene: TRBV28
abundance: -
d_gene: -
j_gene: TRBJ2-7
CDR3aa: CASSWRDEQYF
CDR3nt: TGTGCCAGCAGTTGGCGCGACGAGCAGTACTTC

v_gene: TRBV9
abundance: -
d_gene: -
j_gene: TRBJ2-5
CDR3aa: CASSPHPGRQETQYF
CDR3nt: TGTGCCAGCAGCCCCCACCCGGGGCGCCAAGAGACCCAGTACTTC

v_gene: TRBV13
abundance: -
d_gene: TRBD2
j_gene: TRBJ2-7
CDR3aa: CASSLEASGSKFHEQYF
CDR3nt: TGTGCCAGCAGCTTAGAGGCTAGCGGGAGTAAGTTCCACGAGCAGTACTTC

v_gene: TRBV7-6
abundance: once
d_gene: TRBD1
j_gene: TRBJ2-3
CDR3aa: CASSFRDRPPRDTQYF
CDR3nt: TGTGCCAGCAGCTTCCGGGACAGACCTCCTCGGGATACGCAGTATTTT

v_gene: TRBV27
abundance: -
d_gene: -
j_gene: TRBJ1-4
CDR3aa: CASSPSPRPNEKLFF
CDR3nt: TGTGCCAGCAGTCCGTCGCCCAGACCTAATGAAAAACTGTTTTTT

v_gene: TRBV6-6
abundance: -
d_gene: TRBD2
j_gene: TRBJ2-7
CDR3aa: CASTEGLVSYEQYF
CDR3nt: TGTGCCAGCACCGAAGGACTAGTGAGCTACGAGCAGTACTTC

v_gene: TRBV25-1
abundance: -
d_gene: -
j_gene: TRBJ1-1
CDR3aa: CASTPGAGTEAFF
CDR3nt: TGTGCCAGCACCCCCGGGGCGGGTACTGAAGCTTTCTTT

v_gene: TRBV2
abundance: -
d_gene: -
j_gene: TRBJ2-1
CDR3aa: CASSPPNEQFF
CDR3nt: TGTGCCAGCAGTCCCCCAAATGAGCAGTTCTTC

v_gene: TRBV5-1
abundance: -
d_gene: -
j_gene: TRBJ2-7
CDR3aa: CASSLTPTYEQYF
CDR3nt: TGCGCCAGCAGCTTGACTCCCACCTACGAGCAGTACTTC

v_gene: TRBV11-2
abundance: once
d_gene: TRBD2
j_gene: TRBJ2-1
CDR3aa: CASSWDSGAPEQFF
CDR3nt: TGTGCCAGCAGCTGGGATAGCGGGGCCCCTGAGCAGTTCTTC

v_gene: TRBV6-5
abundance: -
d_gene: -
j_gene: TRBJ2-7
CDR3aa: CASSYPSSEQYF
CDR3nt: TGTGCCAGCAGTTATCCCAGTAGCGAGCAGTACTTC

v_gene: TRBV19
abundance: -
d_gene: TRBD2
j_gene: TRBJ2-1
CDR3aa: CASSIEEVAGYNEQFF
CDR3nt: TGTGCCAGTAGTATAGAGGAAGTAGCGGGATACAATGAGCAGTTCTTC

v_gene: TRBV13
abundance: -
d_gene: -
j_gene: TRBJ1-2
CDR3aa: CASSLGLSGYGYTF
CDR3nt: TGTGCCAGCAGCTTAGGCCTGAGCGGCTATGGCTACACCTTC

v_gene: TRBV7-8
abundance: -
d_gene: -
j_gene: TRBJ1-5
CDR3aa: CASSYRELRAQPQHF
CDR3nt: TGTGCCAGCAGCTACAGGGAGTTGAGGGCTCAGCCCCAGCATTTT

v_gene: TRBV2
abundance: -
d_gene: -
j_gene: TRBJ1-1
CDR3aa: CASRGNTEAFF
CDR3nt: TGTGCCAGCAGGGGTAACACTGAAGCTTTCTTT

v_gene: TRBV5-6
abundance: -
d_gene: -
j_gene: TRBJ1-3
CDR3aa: CASRLEGGNTIYF
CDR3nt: TGTGCCAGCAGGTTGGAGGGCGGGAACACCATATATTTT

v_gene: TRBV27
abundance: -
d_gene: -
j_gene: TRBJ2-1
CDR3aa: CASSLGGYEQFF
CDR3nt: TGTGCCAGCAGTTTAGGAGGGTATGAGCAGTTCTTC

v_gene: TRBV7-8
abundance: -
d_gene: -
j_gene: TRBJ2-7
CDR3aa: CASSWGGGNSYEQYF
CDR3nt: TGTGCCAGCAGCTGGGGCGGCGGGAACTCCTACGAGCAGTACTTC

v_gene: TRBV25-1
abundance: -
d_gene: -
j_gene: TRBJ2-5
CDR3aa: CASSLQGGAETQYF
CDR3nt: TGTGCCAGCAGTCTCCAGGGGGGGGCAGAGACCCAGTACTTC

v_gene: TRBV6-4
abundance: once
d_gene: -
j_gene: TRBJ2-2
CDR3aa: CASRRGRGTGELFF
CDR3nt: TGTGCCAGCCGGAGAGGGAGAGGGACCGGGGAGCTGTTTTTT

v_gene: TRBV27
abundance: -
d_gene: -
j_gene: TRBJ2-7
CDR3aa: CASSPYPDSSYEQYF
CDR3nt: TGTGCCAGCAGTCCCTACCCCGACAGCTCCTACGAGCAGTACTTC

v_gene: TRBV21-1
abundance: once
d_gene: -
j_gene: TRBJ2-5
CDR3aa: CASSKAKGGLRETQYF
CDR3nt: TGTGCCAGCAGCAAAGCGAAGGGGGGCCTTCGGGAGACCCAGTACTTC

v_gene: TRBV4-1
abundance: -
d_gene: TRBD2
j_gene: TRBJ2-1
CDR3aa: CASSQDGLAGVYNEQFF
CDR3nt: TGCGCCAGCAGCCAAGATGGGCTAGCGGGAGTGTACAATGAGCAGTTCTTC

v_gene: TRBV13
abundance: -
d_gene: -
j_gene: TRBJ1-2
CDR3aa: CASQGTPNYGYTF
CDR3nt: TGTGCCAGCCAGGGGACGCCAAACTATGGCTACACCTTC

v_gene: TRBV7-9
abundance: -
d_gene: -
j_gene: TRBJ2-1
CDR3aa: CASSLRREKRYNEQFF
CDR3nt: TGTGCCAGCAGCTTGAGGAGGGAGAAGCGCTACAATGAGCAGTTCTTC

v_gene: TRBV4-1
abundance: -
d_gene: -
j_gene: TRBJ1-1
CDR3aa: CASSQVITNTEAFF
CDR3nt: TGCGCCAGCAGCCAAGTCATCACGAACACTGAAGCTTTCTTT